This T cell receptor beta chain was identified during a study of monozygotic twins with inflammatory bowel disease. Whole-study findings and limits: Repertoire likeness was no different across concordant and discordant twins, perhaps owing to restricted power.

Germline V gene sequence: CDR1 SNHLY, CDR2 FYNNEI. The CDR3 has 13 amino acids. Worth noting for this clonotype: The antigen is undetermined.

It was about 4,000 ng of total RNA that each TCR library used. For each CDR3 protein, TCRdb gives one entry from its re-call of the 5' RACE reads, without DNA. Listed are 330,000 or so distinct CDR3 sequences; over 2% falls within the top ten. The TCR originated in a human donor with ulcerative colitis or Crohn's disease, or a healthy co-twin of an affected twin (not recorded which). The specimen sequenced was blood. The chain carries TRBV2 and TRBJ1-4; the TCRdb D gene call, TRBD1, has no DNA to confirm it. This CDR3 is CATSRDNGQKLFF.